The sequence of this TCR beta chain was determined in a study of blood T cell repertoires in COVID-19. This CDR3 has 17 amino acids. V lost 0 bases, J lost 8 bases, and 11 bases stayed unmatched. Germline loops: CDR1 SGHKS, CDR2 YYEKEE (reference sequence). The data were produced by immunoSEQ multiplex PCR, yet TCRdb's version contains in-frame clones alone and is incomplete. The sample yields 350,000 to 400,000 clones, roughly 90% seen once. This TCR was sampled from a woman under 40 with acute COVID-19. The rearrangement joins TRBV5-5 to TRBJ1-4, with 9 bases that match TRBD1. Source material: PBMCs or T cells enriched from blood (not recorded which). The CDR3 region has the DNA TGTGCCAGCAGCTTGGCGGTCAGGGACAGGGAGGAAGAAAAACTGTTTTTT. Protein sequence: CASSLAVRDREEEKLFF.